Below are 8 T cell receptor beta chains sequenced from a single sample in a study of T cell responses to AZD1222 COVID-19 vaccine. The data were produced by immunoSEQ multiplex PCR, yet TCRdb's version contains in-frame clones alone and is incomplete. The sample consists of 120,000 to 150,000 clones, approximately 94% of them appearing once. The starting material was peripheral blood, obtained on day 0 of AZD1222 vaccination. Receptors originate from an adult in good health.

The gene calls are TRBV6-5 and TRBJ1-6; D is unresolved. V lost 5 bases and J 6 bases, leaving 14 bases between the germline ends. The CDR3 runs 15 residues. Germline CDR1 and CDR2: MNHEY and SVGAGI. The CDR3 region has the DNA TGTGCCAGCAGTACCCGATTCCCGCCTAATTCACCCCTCCACTTT. It encodes CASSTRFPPNSPLHF.

The V call is TRBV3-1 (or the pseudogene TRBV3-2), the J call TRBJ2-2, with D perhaps being TRBD1 or TRBD2 (6 bases each). The germline V gene encodes CDR1 LGHDT and CDR2 YNNKEL (reference sequence). This CDR3 has 16 amino acids. The V gene lost 6 bases and the J gene lost 1 base, with 15 bases spanning the gap. The CDR3 DNA reads TGTGCCAGCAGATATTGGGGGGCGGTGAACACCGGGGAGCTGTTTTTT. Protein product: CASRYWGAVNTGELFF.

The chain employs TRBV5-1 and TRBJ2-1; TRBD2 matches 8 bases. Trimming took 7 bases from V and 8 from J; bases not matched to a gene: 11. The CDR3 spans 14 residues. Germline V gene sequence: CDR1 SGHRS, CDR2 YFSETQ. DNA for the CDR3: TGCGCCAGCTCCCGGGGCGGGAGGATGGATGAGCAGTTCTTC. It specifies CASSRGGRMDEQFF. Variable domain in full (rest from reference TRBV5-1 and TRBJ2-1): KAGVTQTPRYLIKTRGQQVTLSCSPISGHRSVSWYQQTPGQGLQFLFEYFSETQRNKGNFPGRFSGRQFSNSRSEMNVSTLELGDSALYLCASSRGGRMDEQFFGPGTRLTVL.

The rearrangement uses TRBV7-2 and TRBJ1-2; TRBD1 aligns across 10 bases. Germline V gene lookup returns CDR1 SGHTA and CDR2 FQGNSA. V lost 2 bases and J lost 4; bases outside the gene matches: 4. This CDR3 is built from 15 residues. CDR3 nucleotides: TGTGCCAGCAGCTTAATGACAGGGGGCGGCTATGGCTACACCTTC. Protein sequence: CASSLMTGGGYGYTF.

About this clone itself: The junction departs from the called germline gene at one end, perhaps through a read error. The CDR3 is CASSLVPGGKDF. The CDR3 DNA is TGTGCCAGCAGCTTAGTCCCGGGGGGGAAGGACTTC. This chain joins TRBV7-9 and TRBJ1-2; perhaps TRBD1 as D (5 bases). This CDR3 spans 12 amino acids. CDR1 is SEHNR, CDR2 FQNEAQ, per germline (reference sequence).

The rearrangement links TRBV27 to TRBJ2-1; 14 bases fit TRBD2. The CDR3 covers 16 residues. J gave up 9 bases and V 5 bases, and 9 bases lay outside the gene matches. Per germline, CDR1 MNHEY and CDR2 SMNVEV (reference sequence). CDR3 nucleotide sequence: TGTGCCAGCAGTCGACCGGGACTAGCGGGAGAAGGTGAGCAGTTCTTC. Protein: CASSRPGLAGEGEQFF.

The CDR3 spells CASSYPSYNEQFF. CDR3 sequence (DNA): TGTGCCAGCAGTTATCCCTCCTACAATGAGCAGTTCTTC. The rearrangement links TRBV6-2 or TRBV6-3 to TRBJ2-1; D not resolved. CDR1 and CDR2 from the germline V gene are MNHEY and SVGEGT. This CDR3 is built from 13 residues. V lost 3 bases and J 0 bases, leaving 3 bases between the germline ends.

The chain joins TRBV7-9 to TRBJ2-7; maybe TRBD2 (5 bases). This CDR3 has 13 amino acids. The germline CDR1 and CDR2 sequences are SEHNR and FQNEAQ (reference sequence). Trimming pared 5 bases from V and 7 bases from J, leaving 15 bases between. The CDR3 nucleotides are TGTGCCAGCAGCCTCGGGGAGCTGAGGGAGCAGTACTTC. It yields the protein CASSLGELREQYF.